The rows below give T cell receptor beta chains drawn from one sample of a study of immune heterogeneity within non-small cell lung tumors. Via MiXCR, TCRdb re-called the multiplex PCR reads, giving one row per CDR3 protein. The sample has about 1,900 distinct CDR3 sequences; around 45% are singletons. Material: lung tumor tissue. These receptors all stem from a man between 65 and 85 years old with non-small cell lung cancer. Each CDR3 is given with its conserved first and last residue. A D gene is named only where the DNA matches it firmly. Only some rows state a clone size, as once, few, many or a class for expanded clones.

CDR3 DNA: TGCAGTGCCAATGGCATTGACCAGGTGATTTTGAACGAGCAGTACTTC
CDR3 protein: CSANGIDQVILNEQYF
J gene: TRBJ2-7
D gene: -
clone size: few
V gene: TRBV20-1
CDR3 length: 16

CDR3 DNA: TGTGCCAGCAGCTTAGGGGGATCTAGAGAGACCCAGTACTTC
CDR3 protein: CASSLGGSRETQYF
J gene: TRBJ2-5
D gene: -
clone size: -
V gene: TRBV5-6
CDR3 length: 14

CDR3 DNA: TGTGCCAGCAGCCAATTCACCCCTTTGGTGAGAGATACGCAGTATTTT
CDR3 protein: CASSQFTPLVRDTQYF
J gene: TRBJ2-3
D gene: -
clone size: -
V gene: TRBV14
CDR3 length: 16

CDR3 DNA: TGTGCCAGCAGCCAAGCCACTAGCGGGAATACGCAGTATTTT
CDR3 protein: CASSQATSGNTQYF
J gene: TRBJ2-3
D gene: TRBD2
clone size: -
V gene: TRBV3-1
CDR3 length: 14

CDR3 DNA: TGCAGTGCTAGGGAAACTAGCGGAGGGGGTTCAGATACGCAGTATTTT
CDR3 protein: CSARETSGGGSDTQYF
J gene: TRBJ2-3
D gene: TRBD2
clone size: -
V gene: TRBV20-1
CDR3 length: 16

CDR3 DNA: TGTGCCAGTAGTGCCGAAAGAAGCTCCTATAATTCACCCCTCCACTTT
CDR3 protein: CASSAERSSYNSPLHF
J gene: TRBJ1-6
D gene: -
clone size: few
V gene: TRBV19
CDR3 length: 16

CDR3 DNA: TGTGCCAGCAGCTTAGTAAGAATTAGAGACAATGAGCAGTTCTTC
CDR3 protein: CASSLVRIRDNEQFF
J gene: TRBJ2-1
D gene: -
clone size: few
V gene: TRBV7-9
CDR3 length: 15

CDR3 DNA: TGCAGTGCTAGTGTCGCTAGCTTTGGTGAGCAGTTCTTC
CDR3 protein: CSASVASFGEQFF
J gene: TRBJ2-1
D gene: -
clone size: -
V gene: TRBV20-1
CDR3 length: 13

CDR3 DNA: TGTGCCACCAGTGATTCCGGGATGGGTGAGACCCAGTACTTC
CDR3 protein: CATSDSGMGETQYF
J gene: TRBJ2-5
D gene: -
clone size: few
V gene: TRBV24-1
CDR3 length: 14

CDR3 DNA: TGTGCCAGCAGCTTAGGTCTCCGGGGACTTCGGGATGAGCAGTTCTTC
CDR3 protein: CASSLGLRGLRDEQFF
J gene: TRBJ2-1
D gene: -
clone size: once
V gene: TRBV7-2
CDR3 length: 16

CDR3 DNA: TGTGCCAGCAGCTTCTCTGGGACGGATGGCTACACCTTC
CDR3 protein: CASSFSGTDGYTF
J gene: TRBJ1-2
D gene: -
clone size: -
V gene: TRBV7-9
CDR3 length: 13

CDR3 DNA: TGTGCCAGCAGCTTAGGGGACGGGGACAATGAGCAGTTCTTC
CDR3 protein: CASSLGDGDNEQFF
J gene: TRBJ2-1
D gene: -
clone size: -
V gene: TRBV7-2
CDR3 length: 14

CDR3 DNA: TGCAGTGCTAGGGGTCAGGGGGCATGGAGAGAGACCCAGTACTTC
CDR3 protein: CSARGQGAWRETQYF
J gene: TRBJ2-5
D gene: TRBD1
clone size: -
V gene: TRBV20-1
CDR3 length: 15

CDR3 DNA: TGTGCCACCAGTGACTTAACCCCGACAGGAACCTATGGCTACACCTTC
CDR3 protein: CATSDLTPTGTYGYTF
J gene: TRBJ1-2
D gene: -
clone size: -
V gene: TRBV24-1
CDR3 length: 16

CDR3 DNA: TGTGCCAGCGCTGGGGTCCTGAACACCGGGGAGCTGTTTTTT
CDR3 protein: CASAGVLNTGELFF
J gene: TRBJ2-2
D gene: -
clone size: -
V gene: TRBV27
CDR3 length: 14

CDR3 DNA: TGCAGCGTTGTGGAACAGTTCTCCTACGAGCAGTACTTC
CDR3 protein: CSVVEQFSYEQYF
J gene: TRBJ2-7
D gene: -
clone size: -
V gene: TRBV29-1
CDR3 length: 13

CDR3 DNA: TGTGCCAGCCGGTTCCCAAGCTCCTACAATGAGCAGTTCTTC
CDR3 protein: CASRFPSSYNEQFF
J gene: TRBJ2-1
D gene: -
clone size: -
V gene: TRBV28
CDR3 length: 14

CDR3 DNA: TGTGCCAGCAGCTTATTCGGACAAGAGACCCAGTACTTC
CDR3 protein: CASSLFGQETQYF
J gene: TRBJ2-5
D gene: -
clone size: -
V gene: TRBV7-2
CDR3 length: 13